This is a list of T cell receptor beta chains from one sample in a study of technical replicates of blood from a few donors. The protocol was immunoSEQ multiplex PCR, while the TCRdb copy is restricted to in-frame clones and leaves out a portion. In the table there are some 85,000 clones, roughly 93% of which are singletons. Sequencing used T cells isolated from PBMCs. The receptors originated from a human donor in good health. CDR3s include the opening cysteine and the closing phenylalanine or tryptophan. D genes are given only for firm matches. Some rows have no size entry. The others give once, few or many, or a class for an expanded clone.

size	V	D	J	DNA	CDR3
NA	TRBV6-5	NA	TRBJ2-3	TGTGCCAGCAGGACAGTGGGGGCCACAGATACGCAGTATTTT	CASRTVGATDTQYF
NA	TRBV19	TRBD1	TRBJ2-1	TGTGCCAGTAGTATTCAGGGACAGGGTTCGGATGAGCAGTTCTTC	CASSIQGQGSDEQFF
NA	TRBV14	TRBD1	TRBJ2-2	TGTGCCAGCAGCCCGGGACAGGGGAGCACCGGGGAGCTGTTTTTT	CASSPGQGSTGELFF
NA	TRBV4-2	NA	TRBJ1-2	TGTGCCAGCAGCCAAAAAGGGGGCTATGGCTACACCTTC	CASSQKGGYGYTF
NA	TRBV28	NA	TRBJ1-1	TGTGCCAGCGATGACAACAGGGTTACAGCTTTCTTT	CASDDNRVTAFF
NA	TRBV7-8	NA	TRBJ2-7	TGTGCCAGCAGCTACCCGGAGGGGGCAGGGGCCATCTACGAGCAGTACTTC	CASSYPEGAGAIYEQYF
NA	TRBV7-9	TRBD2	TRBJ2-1	TGTGCCAGCAGACATAAGCGGGAGCCATACAATGAGCAGTTCTTC	CASRHKREPYNEQFF
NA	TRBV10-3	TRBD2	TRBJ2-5	TGTGCCATCAGTGGTGGACTAGCGGGAGTTTATGAGACCCAGTACTTC	CAISGGLAGVYETQYF
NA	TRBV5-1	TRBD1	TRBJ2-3	TGCGCCAGCAGCCACACCGGACAGGGGGCGAGCACAGATACGCAGTATTTT	CASSHTGQGASTDTQYF
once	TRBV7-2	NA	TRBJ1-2	TGTGCCAGCAGCTTAGACTATGAAGGCTACACCTTC	CASSLDYEGYTF
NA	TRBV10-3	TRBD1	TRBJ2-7	TGTGCCATACAGGGACAGGGAACGGACGAGCAGTACTTC	CAIQGQGTDEQYF
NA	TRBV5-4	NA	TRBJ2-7	TGTGCCAGCAGCTTCCAGTCCTACGAGCAGTACTTC	CASSFQSYEQYF
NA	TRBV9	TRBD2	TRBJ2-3	TGTGCCAGCAGCGTTGCGGGGGGAGGTGATACGCAGTATTTT	CASSVAGGGDTQYF
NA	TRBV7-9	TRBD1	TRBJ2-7	TGTGCCAGCAGCCTCAGACAGGGTACACGCGAGCAGTACTTC	CASSLRQGTREQYF
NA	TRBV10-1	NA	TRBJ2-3	TGCGCCAGCAGTGATAAGCGGAACACAGATACGCAGTATTTT	CASSDKRNTDTQYF
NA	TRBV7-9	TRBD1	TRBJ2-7	TGTGCCATAGGACAGGACTTCACCTACGAGCAGTACTTC	CAIGQDFTYEQYF
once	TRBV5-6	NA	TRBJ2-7	TGTGCCAGCAGCTTGGCCCCAGGGCCTACGAAGACCTACGAGCAGTACTTC	CASSLAPGPTKTYEQYF
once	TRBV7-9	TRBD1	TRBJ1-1	TGTGCCAGCAGCTTGGGGACAGGGGTGAGCGCTTTCTTT	CASSLGTGVSAFF
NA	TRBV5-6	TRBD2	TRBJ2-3	TGTGCCAGCAGCTTTGGACTAGCGGGTTTTCGGGGTACGCAGTATTTT	CASSFGLAGFRGTQYF
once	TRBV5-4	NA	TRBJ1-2	TGTGCCAGCAGCTCAGCCGGGAAGGGCTATGGCTACACCTTC	CASSSAGKGYGYTF